These 16 T cell receptor beta chains share one sample of origin, sequenced in a study of T cells expressing NK-cell markers (dated by TCRdb to the early 2020s). Library prep was done by 5' RACE. Sequencing instrument: Illumina HiSeq 2000. TCRdb reanalyzed the reads, keeping one entry per CDR3 protein sequence and omitting DNA. This sample's clone table shows about 260,000 distinct CDR3 sequences. 4.2% of the sample comes from the top ten. Sequenced input: blood T cells: a sorted CD56 or NKG2C T cell subset, CD4+ or CD8+ T cells, or bulk PBMC T cells (not recorded which). The receptors come from a woman between 18 and 70 years old in good health.

The chain couples TRBV21-1 to TRBJ1-2. TRBV21-1 is annotated as a pseudogene. CDR3 size: 12 residues. The CDR3 spells CARHGRVYGYTF.

The chain's CDR3 is CASSQVGGGAHNEQFF. The chain uses TRBV4-1 and TRBJ2-1; TCRdb selects TRBD1, and the lack of DNA leaves this call unchecked. CDR1 is MGHRA and CDR2 is YSYEKL in the germline V gene. This CDR3 spans 16 amino acids.

The J gene is TRBJ1-4, the V gene TRBV20-1; checking the TCRdb D call of TRBD1 is not possible without DNA. The CDR3 contains 15 residues. Germline V CDR1 and CDR2: DFQATT, SNEGSKA (reference sequence). This CDR3 is CSAKAPVTDPEKLFF.

CDR3 sequence reads: CASSLGGRAHDTQYF. This chain connects TRBV12-3 or TRBV12-4 to TRBJ2-3; the TCRdb D gene call, TRBD2, has no DNA to confirm it. CDR3 length equals 15 residues.

The CDR3 here is CATSRALTPGFGGNEQFF. The chain couples TRBV15 to TRBJ2-1; TCRdb names TRBD1, which stays unverified in the absence of DNA. The length of the CDR3 is 18 residues. Germline V gene sequence: CDR1 LNHNV, CDR2 YYDKDF (reference sequence).

The rearrangement uses TRBV4-3 and TRBJ2-1; TCRdb designates TRBD1, a call that cannot be tested without DNA. Germline V CDR1 and CDR2: LGHNA, YSLEER. The CDR3 covers 14 residues. The chain's CDR3 is CASSRAGTYNEQFF.

The rearrangement joins TRBV3-1 to TRBJ2-7. Germline values: CDR1 LGHDT, CDR2 YNNKEL (reference sequence). The CDR3 length is 16 residues. CDR3 amino acids: CASSQVWLDGSYEQYF.

This sequence joins TRBV19 and TRBJ2-1; TCRdb reports TRBD2, a call that lacks DNA to check it against. Per germline, CDR1 LNHDA and CDR2 SQIVND (reference sequence). The CDR3 has 17 residues. The chain's CDR3 is CASSDPRAGETYNEQFF. Looking up the rest from reference TRBV19 and TRBJ2-1 gives the full variable domain: DGGITQSPKYLFRKEGQNVTLSCEQNLNHDAMYWYRQDPGQGLRLIYYSQIVNDFQKGDIAEGYSVSREKKESFPLTVTSAQKNPTAFYLCASSDPRAGETYNEQFFGPGTRLTVL.

The chain combines TRBV28 with TRBJ2-7; lacking DNA, the TRBD1 call made by TCRdb goes unchecked. The V gene's germline CDR1 is MDHEN and CDR2 SYDVKM. This CDR3 has 14 amino acids. The chain's CDR3 is CASQRDQPPHEQYF.

The chain recombines TRBV7-2 with TRBJ1-1. This CDR3 is built from 13 residues. Germline V gene lookup returns CDR1 SGHTA and CDR2 FQGNSA. Here the CDR3 reads CASSLVVWTEAFF.

The V gene is TRBV6-1, the J gene TRBJ2-1; TCRdb designates TRBD2, a call that cannot be tested without DNA. Germline CDR1 is MNHNS and CDR2 is SASEGT. The CDR3 covers 14 residues. The CDR3: CASSPVAAHNEQFF.

The chain employs TRBV5-5 and TRBJ1-1. CDR3 length: 15 amino acids. Germline values: CDR1 SGHKS, CDR2 YYEKEE (reference sequence). This CDR3 is CASSLVWSVNTEAFF.

The CDR3 sequence is CATSLPGQGMEPQHF. The gene calls are TRBV15 and TRBJ1-5; lacking DNA, the TRBD1 call made by TCRdb goes unchecked. Germline CDR1 is LNHNV and CDR2 is YYDKDF (reference sequence). The CDR3 length is 15 residues.

CDR3 sequence reads: CASSAAWGGAVESFF. The genes are TRBV4-3 and TRBJ1-1; TCRdb calls TRBD1, which cannot be checked without DNA. The CDR3 is 15 residues long. Germline CDR1 is LGHNA and CDR2 is YSLEER.

The V gene is TRBV9, the J gene TRBJ2-1; no DNA is available, so the TRBD2 call from TCRdb remains unchecked. CDR1 and CDR2 (germline): SGDLS, YYNGEE. This CDR3 region has 15 residues. The CDR3 reads CASSQAASSYNEQFF.

The V call is TRBV12-3 or TRBV12-4, the J call TRBJ2-3. The CDR3 extends over 15 amino acids. CDR3 amino acids: CASSLGPGRTDTQYF.